The 24 T cell receptor beta chains in this list originate from one sample, sequenced in a study of T cell responses to AZD1222 COVID-19 vaccine. The repertoire was sequenced with immunoSEQ multiplex PCR; TCRdb's copy has only in-frame clones and lacks some. This table has nearly 110,000 clones, about 90% appearing once. This specimen consisted of peripheral blood, obtained 28 days after the second AZD1222 dose. All receptors derive from an adult who received the AZD1222 COVID-19 vaccine.

The rearrangement links TRBV28 to TRBJ2-7, with D unresolved. Germline V gives CDR1 MDHEN, CDR2 SYDVKM. This CDR3 spans 14 amino acids. The V and J ends lost 5 bases and 5 bases respectively, with 16 bases between them. This chain's CDR3 is CASSPPGAVHEQYF. The CDR3, as DNA: TGTGCCAGCAGTCCCCCCGGTGCGGTGCACGAGCAGTACTTC.

CDR3 sequence (DNA): TGTGCCAGCAGTTTACCCCTAGTAGCGGCCAGCTCCTACGAGCAGTACTTC. It codes for CASSLPLVAASSYEQYF. The gene calls are TRBV28 and TRBJ2-7; TRBD2 is a possible D gene (6 bases). The CDR3 sequence is 17 residues long. V was shortened by 2 bases and J by 0 bases, with 17 bases between the two germline ends. Germline V gene data show CDR1 as MDHEN and CDR2 as SYDVKM. The variable domain in full, with the rest retrieved from reference TRBV28 and TRBJ2-7, is DVKVTQSSRYLVKRTGEKVFLECVQDMDHENMFWYRQDPGLGLRLIYFSYDVKMKEKGDIPEGYSVSREKKERFSLILESASTNQTSMYLCASSLPLVAASSYEQYFGPGTRLTVT.

The chain joins TRBV7-3 to TRBJ2-1; TRBD2 matches at 11 bases. The germline CDR1 and CDR2 sequences are SGHTA and FQGTGA. V was clipped by 5 bases and J by 4 bases; unmatched bases: 4. The length of the CDR3 is 15 residues. Here the CDR3 reads CASSQTSGGYNEQFF. The CDR3, as DNA: TGTGCCAGCAGCCAAACTAGCGGGGGATACAATGAGCAGTTCTTC.

V gene TRBV27 combines with J gene TRBJ1-4; 11 nucleotides align to TRBD1. This CDR3 has 15 residues. Germline CDR1 reads MNHEY; CDR2 reads SMNVEV (reference sequence). V lost 5 bases, J lost 7 bases, and 6 bases stayed unmatched. The CDR3 spells CASSGWTGGSEKLFF. CDR3 bases: TGTGCCAGCAGTGGATGGACAGGGGGCTCTGAAAAACTGTTTTTT.

The J gene is TRBJ1-2, the V gene TRBV4-1, with D maybe TRBD1 (6 bases). Trimming stripped 4 bases from V and 2 bases from J, with 8 bases between. The CDR3 is 13 residues long. The germline CDR1 and CDR2 sequences are MGHRA and YSYEKL. As DNA, the CDR3 is TGCGCCAGCAGCCTAGGGGGAAACTATGGCTACACCTTC. It yields the protein CASSLGGNYGYTF.

The chain uses TRBV6-6 and TRBJ2-7; 7 bases are a match to TRBD2. Germline-derived CDR1 and CDR2 are MNHNY and SVGAGI (reference sequence). V dropped 7 bases and J dropped 6; count of bases not matched to a gene: 6. The CDR3 covers 12 residues. The CDR3 nucleotides are TGTGCCAGCACCAGCGGGGAATTCGAGCAGTACTTC. It is translated as CASTSGEFEQYF.

V is TRBV15 and J is TRBJ1-3; D is unclear. Trimming stripped 0 bases from V and 0 bases from J, with 6 bases between. Germline V lookup: CDR1 LNHNV, CDR2 YYDKDF (reference sequence). The CDR3 spans 15 residues. CDR3 region: CATSRDSISGNTIYF. The CDR3 DNA reads TGTGCCACCAGCAGAGATTCGATCTCTGGAAACACCATATATTTT.

The J gene is TRBJ1-1, the V gene TRBV20-1; perhaps TRBD1 as D (5 bases). Germline lookup yields CDR1 DFQATT and CDR2 SNEGSKA (reference sequence). V was cut by 3 bases and J by 3 bases, with 11 bases left in between. The CDR3 is made up of 13 amino acids. This CDR3 reads CSASYTGHTEAFF. The CDR3 DNA follows: TGCAGTGCTAGTTATACGGGACACACTGAAGCTTTCTTT.

The chain has TRBV4-3 and TRBJ1-2, with TRBD1 as a possible D gene (6 bases). There are 16 residues in the CDR3. Germline-derived CDR1 and CDR2 are LGHNA and YSLEER. Trimming left V 2 bases short and J 2 bases short, with 15 bases between. The CDR3 region is CASSQQALDSNYGYTF. CDR3 coding DNA: TGCGCCAGCAGCCAACAAGCGTTGGACAGCAACTATGGCTACACCTTC.

This rearrangement joins TRBV11-2 to TRBJ2-1; 11 bases are shared with TRBD2. The CDR3 length is 15 residues. CDR1 is SGHAT, CDR2 FQNNGV, per germline. The V gene end was trimmed by 4 bases and the J gene end by 7 bases; junction bases not matched to a gene: 6. CDR3 DNA: TGTGCCAGCAGCTCCCCCAGACTAGCGGGAAATGAGCAGTTCTTC. Translating it yields CASSSPRLAGNEQFF.

This sequence joins TRBV7-8 and TRBJ1-1; D not resolved. The germline V gene has CDR1 SGHVS and CDR2 FQNEAQ. The CDR3 sequence is 14 residues long. V was clipped by 5 bases and J by 1 base, with 11 bases between them. This CDR3 reads CASSTRTGNTEAFF. The CDR3 coding sequence is TGTGCCAGCAGCACTCGGACGGGGAACACTGAAGCTTTCTTT. The full variable domain, completed using reference TRBV7-8 and TRBJ1-1, is GAGVSQSPRYKVAKRGQDVALRCDPISGHVSLFWYQQALGQGPEFLTYFQNEAQLDKSGLPSDRFFAERPEGSVSTLKIQRTQQEDSAVYLCASSTRTGNTEAFFGQGTRLTVV.

V gene TRBV12-3 or TRBV12-4 combines with J gene TRBJ1-6; no clear D gene. CDR3 length: 13 amino acids. V was trimmed by 3 bases and J by 6 bases, leaving 6 bases between them. The CDR3 spells CASSFQTNSPLHF. DNA for the CDR3: TGTGCCAGCAGTTTTCAGACTAATTCACCCCTCCACTTT.

The V and J genes are TRBV5-5 and TRBJ1-1; D is unclear. Trimming shortened V by 0 bases and J by 5 bases, and 14 bases separated the two germline ends. This CDR3 region has 15 residues. Germline loops: CDR1 SGHKS, CDR2 YYEKEE (reference sequence). This chain's CDR3 is CASSLEGRSRTEAFF. CDR3 nucleotides: TGTGCCAGCAGCTTGGAGGGCAGGTCGAGGACTGAAGCTTTCTTT.

This clone occurred once. The chain is built from TRBV3-1 (or the pseudogene TRBV3-2) and TRBJ1-2; 8 nucleotides align to TRBD1. This CDR3 region has 16 residues. CDR1 and CDR2 from the germline V gene are LGHDT and YNNKEL (reference sequence). The V gene end was trimmed by 8 bases and the J gene end by 2 bases; junction bases not matched to a gene: 13. DNA of the CDR3: TGTGCCAGCTTTCAAAAGGGCAGGGGGCGGAACTATGGCTACACCTTC. Translating it yields CASFQKGRGRNYGYTF.

The chain links TRBV5-1 to TRBJ1-1, with 8 positions matching TRBD1. The CDR3 totals 15 residues. CDR1 is SGHRS, CDR2 YFSETQ, per germline. The ends lost 2 bases at V and 3 bases at J; junction bases unmatched: 6. Written as DNA, the CDR3 is TGCGCCAGCAGCTTCGACAGGGGAGGGTACACTGAAGCTTTCTTT. Translated, it gives CASSFDRGGYTEAFF.

The chain is built from TRBV24-1 and TRBJ2-2; D is perhaps TRBD2 (5 bases). Germline V gives CDR1 KGHDR, CDR2 SFDVKD. The CDR3 runs 14 residues. Trimming stripped 4 bases from V and 2 bases from J, with 7 bases between. The CDR3 is CATSDGINTGELFF. The CDR3 DNA reads as TGTGCCACCAGTGACGGGATTAACACCGGGGAGCTGTTTTTT.

This clone was observed a single time. CDR3 bases: TGTGCCAGCAGCGTAGAGGCGGGGGCGGTGGGCACTGAAGCTTTCTTT. This codes for CASSVEAGAVGTEAFF. The J gene is TRBJ1-1, the V gene TRBV9; a weak D match, TRBD1 (6 bases). V lost 0 bases and J 4 bases, leaving 16 bases between the germline ends. The germline V gene encodes CDR1 SGDLS and CDR2 YYNGEE. The CDR3 sequence is 16 residues long.

The chain is built from TRBV7-9 and TRBJ1-2, with unresolved D. Germline V gene lookup returns CDR1 SEHNR and CDR2 FQNEAQ (reference sequence). The germline V and J ends were trimmed by 5 bases and 0 bases, with 16 bases remaining between them. CDR3 size: 16 residues. The CDR3: CASSGPTTDANYGYTF. Written as DNA, the CDR3 is TGTGCCAGCAGCGGCCCCACGACGGACGCTAACTATGGCTACACCTTC.

The chain recombines TRBV19 with TRBJ2-3; 7 bases match TRBD1. Trimming cost V 5 bases and J 1 base; bases outside gene matches: 3. Germline V gives CDR1 LNHDA, CDR2 SQIVND (reference sequence). This CDR3 is 14 amino acids long. The CDR3 DNA reads TGTGCCAGTAGTTTAACAGGGGGCACAGATACGCAGTATTTT. Translation: CASSLTGGTDTQYF.

This chain links TRBV27 with TRBJ2-5, with D perhaps given as TRBD1 or TRBD2 (5 bases each). The CDR3 contains 14 residues. Germline CDR1 MNHEY, CDR2 SMNVEV (reference sequence). Trimming pared 6 bases from V and 5 bases from J, leaving 16 bases between. In DNA, the CDR3 is TGTGCCAGCAGGGAACTGGGACCAACGGAGACCCAGTACTTC. Translating gives CASRELGPTETQYF.

The genes are TRBV21-1 and TRBJ1-5; the table's D call, TRBD1, has no DNA check behind it. TRBV21-1 counts as a pseudogene. This CDR3 comprises 17 residues. Here the CDR3 reads CASSLSSQGRGNQPQHF. Here the CDR3 DNA reads TGTGCCAGCAGCCTTTCCTCGCAGGGCAGGGGGAATCAGCCCCAGCATTTT.

The V and J genes are TRBV27 and TRBJ2-5, with 11 bases matching TRBD2. This CDR3 has 15 residues. The V gene end was trimmed by 5 bases and the J gene end by 5 bases; junction bases not matched to a gene: 7. Germline V gene data show CDR1 as MNHEY and CDR2 as SMNVEV (reference sequence). CDR3: CASSVASGRYETQYF. In nucleotides, the CDR3 is TGTGCCAGCAGTGTGGCTAGCGGGAGGTACGAGACCCAGTACTTC.

The genes are TRBV6-5 and TRBJ2-3; D gene uncertain. This CDR3 contains 14 residues. From germline, CDR1 is MNHEY and CDR2 SVGAGI. V was pared by 0 bases and J by 3 bases, with 7 bases between. CDR3 bases: TGTGCCAGCAGTTACTCTAGGTCGACAGATACGCAGTATTTT. It specifies CASSYSRSTDTQYF.

This chain connects TRBV14 to TRBJ1-2; 8 bases are a match to TRBD1. The CDR3 runs to 12 residues. Unmatched junction bases numbered 9, after V lost 11 bases and J lost 7 bases. Looked up from germline, CDR1 is SGHDN and CDR2 is FVKESK. CDR3 nucleotide sequence: TGTGCCGCCGGGACAGGTTTGGGTGGCTACACCTTC. Its protein product is CAAGTGLGGYTF. Full variable domain (rest looked up from reference TRBV14 and TRBJ1-2): EAGVTQFPSHSVIEKGQTVTLRCDPISGHDNLYWYRRVMGKEIKFLLHFVKESKQDESGMPNNRFLAERTGGTYSTLKVQPAELEDSGVYFCAAGTGLGGYTFGSGTRLTVV.